Reported below is one T cell receptor beta chain. This sample was taken from a study of blood T cell repertoires in COVID-19. The method was immunoSEQ multiplex PCR; TCRdb's version includes in-frame clones alone and lacks a portion of them. The sample yields just over 40,000 clones, just under 85% seen once. This CDR3 has 15 residues. The V gene lost 5 bases and the J gene lost 7 bases, with 15 bases spanning the gap. Germline V CDR1 and CDR2: LGHDT, YNNKEL (reference sequence). Sequences were obtained from peripheral blood. The chain couples TRBV3-1 (or the pseudogene TRBV3-2) to TRBJ1-6, with TRBD1 as a possible D gene (6 bases). The sequence was obtained from an older woman with acute or convalescent COVID-19. The CDR3 sequence is CASSSWTVENSPLHF. CDR3 nucleotide sequence: TGTGCCAGCAGCTCTTGGACAGTTGAAAATTCACCCCTCCACTTT.